Shown below are 24 T cell receptor beta chains from a single sample sequenced in a study of OX40 agonist ivuxolimab in advanced cancers. Using immunoSEQ multiplex PCR, the repertoire was profiled, and TCRdb retains in-frame clones only, with some absent. The sample shows 20,000 to 30,000 clones, roughly 93% of them seen only once. Sequencing was performed on CD4+ or CD8+ T cells sorted from blood, taken in a trial of the OX40 agonist ivuxolimab. The origin of the receptors is an adult with an advanced solid tumor such as melanoma, head and neck, liver or kidney cancer.

The rearrangement uses TRBV5-1 and TRBJ2-7; 7 nucleotides line up with TRBD1. CDR1 is SGHRS and CDR2 is YFSETQ in the germline V gene. The ends lost 4 bases at V and 1 base at J; junction bases unmatched: 8. The CDR3 is made up of 15 amino acids. The CDR3 DNA follows: TGCGCCAGCAGCATTGGACAGGTTACGTCCTACGAGCAGTACTTC. Protein: CASSIGQVTSYEQYF.

There are a few counts of this clone. This CDR3 is CASSWGQGRYRPQHF. The CDR3 DNA is TGTGCCAGCAGCTGGGGACAGGGACGATATCGGCCCCAGCATTTT. V and J are TRBV5-8 and TRBJ1-5, with 9 bases fitting TRBD1. After removal of 3 bases from V and 9 bases from J, the junction contained 10 bases not matched to a gene. This CDR3 region has 15 residues. Germline values: CDR1 SGHTS, CDR2 YDEGEE.

The rearrangement joins TRBV7-9 to TRBJ1-3; a possible D gene is TRBD1 (5 bases). V dropped 5 bases and J dropped 4 bases, with 18 bases sitting between them. This CDR3 is 16 amino acids long. Germline V lookup: CDR1 SEHNR, CDR2 FQNEAQ (reference sequence). The CDR3 sequence: CASSHNQGAKGNTIYF. CDR3 nucleotides: TGTGCCAGCAGCCACAATCAGGGTGCCAAGGGAAACACCATATATTTT.

The chain joins TRBV6-5 to TRBJ1-2; 7 positions agree with TRBD1. CDR1 MNHEY and CDR2 SVGAGI come from the germline V gene. V dropped 5 bases and J dropped 1; count of bases not matched to a gene: 7. The CDR3 sequence is 15 residues long. The CDR3 coding sequence is TGTGCCAGCAGTCCCCCGGGACAGCTTAACTATGGCTACACCTTC. The encoded protein is CASSPPGQLNYGYTF.

The J gene is TRBJ1-1, the V gene TRBV12-5; 9 nucleotides align to TRBD1. The CDR3 consists of 15 residues. V trimming: 4 bases; J trimming: 9 bases; junction bases outside the gene matches: 12. Germline lookup yields CDR1 LGHNT and CDR2 FRNRAP. The DNA of the CDR3 is TGTGCTAGTGGTTCGACTACTTTGACAGGGGGAAAAGCTTTCTTT. Protein product: CASGSTTLTGGKAFF.

This clone was counted between two and nine times. The chain links TRBV29-1 to TRBJ2-2; 12 nucleotides match TRBD1. With V trimmed by 6 bases and J by 4 bases, 9 bases remained unmatched. The CDR3 runs 16 residues. Germline V gene lookup returns CDR1 SQVTM and CDR2 ANQGSEA. CDR3 amino acids: CSVDTGTGGVTGELFF. The CDR3 DNA follows: TGCAGCGTGGATACCGGGACAGGGGGCGTCACCGGGGAGCTGTTTTTT.

V gene TRBV7-6 combines with J gene TRBJ2-3; 10 positions match TRBD2. Unmatched junction bases numbered 9, after V lost 2 bases and J lost 1 base. Germline loops: CDR1 SGHVS, CDR2 FNYEAQ. The CDR3 runs 18 residues. This CDR3 is CASSLQPPGLARTDTQYF. CDR3 coding DNA: TGTGCCAGCAGCTTACAGCCCCCGGGACTAGCGCGCACAGATACGCAGTATTTT. The variable domain in full, completed from reference TRBV7-6 and TRBJ2-3, reads GAGVSQSPRYKVTKRGQDVALRCDPISGHVSLYWYRQALGQGPEFLTYFNYEAQQDKSGLPNDRFSAERPEGSISTLTIQRTEQRDSAMYRCASSLQPPGLARTDTQYFGPGTRLTVL.

This chain joins TRBV6-1 and TRBJ1-4; 8 bases fit TRBD1. Germline assignment: CDR1 MNHNS and CDR2 SASEGT. Trimming took 5 bases from V and 7 from J; bases not matched to a gene: 9. There are 15 residues in the CDR3. The CDR3 bases are TGTGCCAGCAGTACCACGACAGGGGTCGCTGAAAAACTGTTTTTT. Protein product: CASSTTTGVAEKLFF.

V gene TRBV2 combines with J gene TRBJ1-2, with 7 bases identical to TRBD1. This CDR3 has 15 residues. Germline lookup yields CDR1 SNHLY and CDR2 FYNNEI. V shed 2 bases, J shed 0 bases, and the junction held 3 bases outside the gene matches. The CDR3 is CASSEWDSPNYGYTF. The CDR3 bases are TGTGCCAGCAGTGAATGGGACAGCCCTAACTATGGCTACACCTTC.

The chain joins TRBV19 to TRBJ1-4; D may be TRBD1 (6 bases). Per the germline V gene, CDR1 is LNHDA and CDR2 is SQIVND (reference sequence). V shed 6 bases and J shed 0 bases, with 11 bases lying between them. The CDR3 contains 15 residues. The CDR3 nucleotides read TGTGCCAGTAGCCCCGGGACAACAACTAATGAAAAACTGTTTTTT. Protein sequence: CASSPGTTTNEKLFF.

This CDR3 reads CASSRETLPGQYF. As DNA, the CDR3 is TGTGCCAGCAGTCGGGAAACCCTCCCCGGGCAGTACTTC. The chain is built from TRBV6-4 and TRBJ2-7; the D gene is possibly TRBD2 (5 bases). Germline lookup yields CDR1 MRHNA and CDR2 SNTAGT. This CDR3 has 13 amino acids. V gave up 5 bases and J gave up 9 bases, with 17 bases separating them.

This sequence joins TRBV5-5 and TRBJ2-2; D might be TRBD1 (6 bases). The CDR3 has 15 residues. Germline V lookup: CDR1 SGHKS, CDR2 YYEKEE (reference sequence). Between the trimmed V and J ends, which lost 4 bases and 1 base, there was a span of 11 bases. The CDR3, as DNA: TGTGCCAGCAGCCTCCGGGACATGAACACCGGGGAGCTGTTTTTT. Its translation: CASSLRDMNTGELFF.

The chain employs TRBV7-3 and TRBJ2-5; maybe TRBD1 (5 bases). The J call is uncertain, as TRBJ2-7 better fits the DNA end. CDR3 size: 13 residues. CDR1 and CDR2 from the germline V gene are SGHTA and FQGTGA. In DNA, the CDR3 is TGTGCCAGCAGCTTGCAGGGAAGCGACGAGCAGTACTTC. Its translation is CASSLQGSDEQYF.

This chain links TRBV5-8 with TRBJ2-3; 7 bases agree with TRBD2. Germline CDR1 SGHTS, CDR2 YDEGEE. After removal of 2 bases from V and 1 base from J, the junction contained 4 bases not matched to a gene. The CDR3 contains 15 residues. The DNA of the CDR3 is TGTGCCAGCAGCTTTTCGCTAGCGGGCACAGATACGCAGTATTTT. It yields the protein CASSFSLAGTDTQYF.

The chain employs TRBV7-6 and TRBJ2-7; D gene uncertain. CDR3 size: 13 residues. The V gene's germline CDR1 is SGHVS and CDR2 FNYEAQ. V was cut by 0 bases and J by 2 bases, with 5 bases left in between. Here the CDR3 DNA reads TGTGCCAGCAGCTTAGCGGCAGCCTACGAGCAGTACTTC. Its protein product is CASSLAAAYEQYF.

V usage is TRBV12-5 and J usage is TRBJ2-7; maybe TRBD1 (6 bases). Germline CDR1 is LGHNT and CDR2 is FRNRAP. The CDR3 is 13 residues long. V was shortened by 1 base and J by 6 bases, with 10 bases between the two germline ends. The CDR3 nucleotides read TGTGCTAGTGGTTTGGCAGTCAGGGGCGAGCAGTACTTC. Protein product: CASGLAVRGEQYF. Supplemented by reference TRBV12-5 and TRBJ2-7, the full variable domain reads DARVTQTPRHKVTEMGQEVTMRCQPILGHNTVFWYRQTMMQGLELLAYFRNRAPLDDSGMPKDRFSAEMPDATLATLKIQPSEPRDSAVYFCASGLAVRGEQYFGPGTRLTVT.

The V and J genes are TRBV18 and TRBJ2-7, with D possibly TRBD2 on 7 matching bases. CDR3 size: 15 residues. V lost 1 base to trimming and J lost 4 bases, with 14 bases between them. Germline V CDR1 and CDR2: KGHSH, LQKENI. The CDR3 loop is CASSPLPGEGYEQYF. The CDR3 nucleotides are TGTGCCAGCTCACCACTTCCAGGGGAGGGGTACGAGCAGTACTTC.

The chain joins TRBV19 to TRBJ2-1; no firm D call. Trimming took 4 bases from V and 6 from J, leaving 10 bases between them. There are 13 residues in the CDR3. The germline CDR1 and CDR2 sequences are LNHDA and SQIVND (reference sequence). In DNA form, the CDR3 reads TGTGCCAGTAGTACTGGGCGGAGCAATGAGCAGTTCTTC. Translation gives CASSTGRSNEQFF.

V and J are TRBV7-8 and TRBJ1-4; no reliable D call. The CDR3 runs 14 residues. From germline, CDR1 is SGHVS and CDR2 FQNEAQ. The V and J ends lost 5 bases and 4 bases respectively, with 11 bases between them. The DNA of the CDR3 is TGTGCCAGCAGCCCCAGACATTTTAATGAAAAACTGTTTTTT. It translates to CASSPRHFNEKLFF.

The chain carries TRBV11-2 and TRBJ2-1; TRBD2 aligns across 9 bases. The CDR3 is made up of 17 amino acids. Germline CDR1 SGHAT, CDR2 FQNNGV. The junction had 15 bases not matched to a gene; V was cut back by 4 bases and J by 8 bases. The CDR3 region is CASSSFSILAGRDEQFF. The CDR3 nucleotides are TGTGCCAGCAGCTCTTTTTCAATTCTAGCGGGAAGGGATGAGCAGTTCTTC. The whole variable domain, remainder taken from reference TRBV11-2 and TRBJ2-1, is EAGVAQSPRYKIIEKRQSVAFWCNPISGHATLYWYQQILGQGPKLLIQFQNNGVVDDSQLPKDRFSAERLKGVDSTLKIQPAKLEDSAVYLCASSSFSILAGRDEQFFGPGTRLTVL.

This clone was picked up one time. V gene TRBV5-4 combines with J gene TRBJ2-7; D not certain. V was cut by 4 bases and J by 5 bases, with 16 bases left in between. CDR1 is SGHNT and CDR2 is YYREEE in the germline V gene (reference sequence). The CDR3 has 14 residues. This CDR3 is CASSPSPTPDEQYF. Here the CDR3 DNA reads TGTGCCAGCAGCCCCTCCCCGACCCCTGACGAGCAGTACTTC.

V and J are TRBV7-9 and TRBJ1-3; D gene uncertain. Germline V gene data show CDR1 as SEHNR and CDR2 as FQNEAQ (reference sequence). The CDR3 totals 13 residues. Trimming left V 8 bases short and J 7 bases short, with 15 bases between. CDR3 region: CASLRREENTIYF. The CDR3 nucleotides are TGTGCCAGCCTCCGCCGGGAGGAGAACACCATATATTTT.

CDR3 loop: CASSLAGASTDTQYF. The CDR3 DNA reads as TGCGCCAGCAGCTTGGCAGGGGCCAGCACAGATACGCAGTATTTT. V gene TRBV5-1 combines with J gene TRBJ2-3; D may be TRBD1 (6 bases). This CDR3 region has 15 residues. Trimming cost V 0 bases and J 0 bases, with 8 bases left between them. Per the germline V gene, CDR1 is SGHRS and CDR2 is YFSETQ. Filled out from reference TRBV5-1 and TRBJ2-3, the complete variable domain reads KAGVTQTPRYLIKTRGQQVTLSCSPISGHRSVSWYQQTPGQGLQFLFEYFSETQRNKGNFPGRFSGRQFSNSRSEMNVSTLELGDSALYLCASSLAGASTDTQYFGPGTRLTVL.

This rearrangement joins TRBV6-6 to TRBJ1-5, with 7 bases lining up with TRBD1. V shed 6 bases, J shed 7 bases, and the junction held 9 bases outside the gene matches. Germline V lookup: CDR1 MNHNY, CDR2 SVGAGI (reference sequence). The CDR3 runs to 14 residues. This chain's CDR3 is CASSLTGVGQPQHF. The CDR3 bases are TGTGCCAGCAGCCTAACAGGGGTCGGCCAGCCCCAGCATTTT.